The 19 T cell receptor beta chains listed next were all sequenced from one sample in a study of cytomegalovirus exposure and HLA in healthy donors. The table came from immunoSEQ multiplex PCR; TCRdb's copy has only in-frame clones and leaves some out. The sample includes roughly 260,000 clones, roughly 89% seen only once; the top ten take less than 3%. Sequenced material: PBMCs. The receptors shown here come from a man aged 18 to 29 in good health and CMV-seronegative.

The chain combines TRBV2 with TRBJ2-7; TRBD1 is a possible D gene (7 bases). The CDR3 covers 14 residues. The V gene lost 4 bases and the J gene lost 5 bases, with 15 bases spanning the gap. Germline V CDR1 and CDR2: SNHLY, FYNNEI. The CDR3: CASSGGQGGNEQYF. The CDR3 nucleotides are TGTGCCAGCAGTGGGGGTCAGGGGGGTAACGAGCAGTACTTC. The whole variable domain, remainder taken from reference TRBV2 and TRBJ2-7, is EPEVTQTPSHQVTQMGQEVILRCVPISNHLYFYWYRQILGQKVEFLVSFYNNEISEKSEIFDDQFSVERPDGSNFTLKIRSTKLEDSAMYFCASSGGQGGNEQYFGPGTRLTVT.

The chain carries TRBV9 and TRBJ2-1, with D perhaps matching TRBD2 (6 bases). The CDR3 totals 15 residues. Looked up from germline, CDR1 is SGDLS and CDR2 is YYNGEE. V lost 0 bases and J 4 bases, leaving 11 bases between the germline ends. The CDR3 loop is CASSVDGGIYNEQFF. The CDR3 DNA reads as TGTGCCAGCAGCGTAGACGGGGGAATTTACAATGAGCAGTTCTTC.

The chain is built from TRBV19 and TRBJ1-6; 7 positions agree with TRBD1. Germline CDR1 and CDR2: LNHDA and SQIVND (reference sequence). The CDR3 contains 13 residues. J was trimmed by 8 bases and V by 6 bases; bases with no gene match: 4. Written as DNA, the CDR3 is TGTGCCAGTAGAGGGGACAGCTATTCACCCCTCCACTTT. This sequence encodes CASRGDSYSPLHF.

The CDR3 DNA reads TGTGCCAGCAGCCCTTCCTGGGGCAGGGAGCTGTTTTTT. Protein sequence: CASSPSWGRELFF. The V call is TRBV7-2, the J call TRBJ2-2, with D tentatively TRBD1 (5 bases). Germline V gives CDR1 SGHTA, CDR2 FQGNSA. V was pared by 5 bases and J by 9 bases, with 13 bases between. The CDR3 contains 13 residues.

This clone appeared a single time. V and J are TRBV29-1 and TRBJ2-3; D gene unclear. The CDR3 sequence is 12 residues long. Trimming cost V 3 bases and J 1 base, with 5 bases left between them. Germline CDR1 reads SQVTM; CDR2 reads ANQGSEA. CDR3 residues: CSVDPGTDTQYF. The DNA for the CDR3 is TGCAGCGTTGATCCGGGCACAGATACGCAGTATTTT.

The genes are TRBV29-1 and TRBJ2-1; D is possibly TRBD2 (6 bases). The CDR3 is made up of 13 amino acids. V shed 4 bases and J shed 15 bases, with 22 bases lying between them. Germline lookup yields CDR1 SQVTM and CDR2 ANQGSEA. Here the CDR3 reads CSVVSVFGSWPFF. The DNA of the CDR3 is TGCAGCGTTGTTTCGGTATTCGGGAGCTGGCCGTTCTTC.

This sequence joins TRBV7-2 and TRBJ1-2; 7 nucleotides align to TRBD1. The CDR3 has 14 residues. V lost 4 bases and J lost 2; bases outside the gene matches: 4. Germline-derived CDR1 and CDR2 are SGHTA and FQGNSA. CDR3 in DNA: TGTGCCAGCAGCTGGGGACAGACCAACTATGGCTACACCTTC. It encodes CASSWGQTNYGYTF.

The chain combines TRBV7-2 with TRBJ1-5; D possibly corresponds to TRBD1 (6 bases). The CDR3 runs to 16 residues. The V end lost 4 bases, the J end lost 2 bases, and 15 bases lay between the germline ends. Germline assignment: CDR1 SGHTA and CDR2 FQGNSA. CDR3 protein: CASSSMGARGNQPQHF. CDR3 nucleotide sequence: TGTGCCAGCAGCTCCATGGGGGCCAGGGGCAATCAGCCCCAGCATTTT.

The gene calls are TRBV7-8 and TRBJ2-1, with TRBD1 matching over 10 bases. V was clipped by 6 bases and J by 10 bases; unmatched bases: 9. The CDR3 extends over 14 amino acids. Germline values: CDR1 SGHVS, CDR2 FQNEAQ. The CDR3, as DNA: TGTGCCAGCAGTGGGGACAGGGGCCCCCGGGAGCAGTTCTTC. It yields the protein CASSGDRGPREQFF.

This rearrangement joins TRBV6-6 to TRBJ2-1; weak D call: TRBD2 (5 bases). The CDR3 runs 15 residues. Trimming cost V 2 bases and J 9 bases, with 17 bases left between them. Looked up from germline, CDR1 is MNHNY and CDR2 is SVGAGI (reference sequence). CDR3 protein: CASSYELDRGGEQFF. CDR3 DNA sequence: TGTGCCAGCAGTTACGAGTTAGATCGGGGTGGTGAGCAGTTCTTC.

V usage is TRBV11-2 and J usage is TRBJ2-7, with TRBD2 identical over 10 bases. The germline CDR1 and CDR2 sequences are SGHAT and FQNNGV. This CDR3 is built from 17 residues. V lost 1 base to trimming and J lost 3 bases; unmatched junction nucleotides: 9. The CDR3 sequence is CASSLVFTSSGSYEQYF. The CDR3 DNA sequence: TGTGCCAGCAGCTTAGTCTTCACCTCTAGCGGGAGCTACGAGCAGTACTTC.

V is TRBV6-5 and J is TRBJ2-5; 9 nucleotides match TRBD1. The CDR3 has 13 amino acids. The V gene's germline CDR1 is MNHEY and CDR2 SVGAGI. After removal of 11 bases from V and 5 bases from J, the junction contained 9 bases not matched to a gene. CDR3: CAVTGGAGETQYF. CDR3 nucleotide sequence: TGTGCCGTTACAGGGGGCGCGGGTGAGACCCAGTACTTC.

The chain links TRBV18 to TRBJ2-7; the match to TRBD2 covers 10 bases. Trimming took 6 bases from V and 3 from J; bases not matched to a gene: 5. Germline V gene sequence: CDR1 KGHSH, CDR2 LQKENI. This CDR3 contains 14 residues. In nucleotides, the CDR3 is TGTGCCAGCTCGGGCGGACTAGCGGACTACGAGCAGTACTTC. Amino acid sequence: CASSGGLADYEQYF.

The chain has TRBV27 and TRBJ1-1, with D possibly TRBD1 on 5 matching bases. Between the trimmed V and J ends, which lost 0 bases and 11 bases, there was a span of 19 bases. CDR1 is MNHEY and CDR2 is SMNVEV in the germline V gene (reference sequence). This CDR3 spans 15 amino acids. CDR3 DNA sequence: TGTGCCAGCAGTTTATCGATCTTGGGGACTACGGCCGCTTTCTTT. Protein sequence: CASSLSILGTTAAFF.

V is TRBV9 and J is TRBJ2-3; D is perhaps TRBD2 (6 bases). The CDR3 runs 15 residues. Trimming pared 2 bases from V and 0 bases from J, leaving 10 bases between. Germline V gene data show CDR1 as SGDLS and CDR2 as YYNGEE. CDR3 coding DNA: TGTGCCAGCAGCGTCAGAGCGGGCAGCACAGATACGCAGTATTTT. Translating gives CASSVRAGSTDTQYF.

A single count supports this clone. The V call is TRBV27, the J call TRBJ2-7; TRBD1 aligns across 9 bases. The CDR3 sequence is 14 residues long. The germline gives CDR1 MNHEY, CDR2 SMNVEV (reference sequence). J gave up 6 bases and V 5 bases, and 8 bases lay outside the gene matches. The CDR3 loop is CASSPDRGVGEQYF. CDR3 sequence (DNA): TGTGCCAGCAGTCCCGACAGGGGGGTAGGCGAGCAGTACTTC.

The table lists this clone with a few counts. This chain uses TRBV6-6 with TRBJ2-7; 8 bases agree with TRBD1. This CDR3 is 14 amino acids long. The V gene end was trimmed by 7 bases and the J gene end by 1 base; junction bases not matched to a gene: 6. Germline V CDR1 and CDR2: MNHNY, SVGAGI (reference sequence). This chain's CDR3 is CASIIGTGSYEQYF. CDR3 sequence (DNA): TGTGCCAGCATAATCGGGACAGGTTCCTACGAGCAGTACTTC.

This clone was picked up one time. The chain uses TRBV2 and TRBJ2-3, with TRBD1 identical over 12 bases. Germline CDR1 is SNHLY and CDR2 is FYNNEI. V gave up 4 bases and J gave up 6 bases; unmatched junction bases: 5. The CDR3 is made up of 15 amino acids. The CDR3 bases are TGTGCCAGCAGTGCCCGGGACAGGGGGCCCGATACGCAGTATTTT. Protein product: CASSARDRGPDTQYF.

To note about this clone: The same CDR3 is also encoded by other DNA sequences in this sample. The chain is built from TRBV5-1 and TRBJ2-1, with 8 bases fitting TRBD1. The CDR3 spans 14 residues. The ends lost 3 bases at V and 4 bases at J; junction bases unmatched: 3. Germline CDR1 and CDR2: SGHRS and YFSETQ. The CDR3 here is CASSSGGTYNEQFF. CDR3 DNA: TGCGCCAGCAGCTCAGGGGGCACATACAATGAGCAGTTCTTC.